These T cell receptor beta chains were read from a single sample in a study of control samples from healthy donors and cancer patients. Clones were sequenced by immunoSEQ multiplex PCR, and TCRdb holds only the in-frame ones, with some missing. Of roughly 130,000 clones in the sample, around 94% were seen once. The sequencing sample was made of PBMCs. All receptors come from a man aged 60 to 69 with colorectal cancer. Both conserved end residues are part of each CDR3. The D gene is left open where the match is weak. A row's size may be missing; if present it is once, few, many or a size class.

abundance,v_gene,d_gene,j_gene,CDR3aa,CDR3nt
.,TRBV19,.,TRBJ1-5,CASSREVTQPQHF,TGTGCCAGTAGTAGGGAGGTCACTCAGCCCCAGCATTTT
.,TRBV3-1/TRBV3-2,TRBD1,TRBJ2-2,CASSRSRDRGVSGELFF,TGTGCCAGCAGCCGGAGCCGGGACAGGGGGGTCTCCGGGGAGCTGTTTTTT
.,TRBV3-1/TRBV3-2,TRBD1,TRBJ2-7,CASSQGINVRMSGWQGASYEQYF,TGTGCCAGCAGCCAAGGCATTAACGTTCGGATGTCGGGGTGGCAGGGGGCTTCCTACGAGCAGTACTTC
.,TRBV30,.,TRBJ2-7,CAWSVHSYEQYF,TGTGCCTGGAGTGTTCACTCCTACGAGCAGTACTTC
.,TRBV29-1,TRBD1,TRBJ1-2,CSVDTGQGGYGYTF,TGCAGCGTTGATACGGGACAGGGAGGCTATGGCTACACCTTC
few,TRBV12-3/TRBV12-4,.,TRBJ1-2,CASSRQDNYGYTF,TGTGCCAGCAGTCGACAGGATAACTATGGCTACACCTTC
.,TRBV5-1,TRBD2,TRBJ2-5,CASSETSGSAQETQYF,TGCGCCAGCAGCGAAACTAGCGGCTCGGCCCAAGAGACCCAGTACTTC
.,TRBV10-1,.,TRBJ1-2,CASSRSGNYGYTF,TGCGCCAGCAGTAGATCAGGGAACTATGGCTACACCTTC
.,TRBV30,.,TRBJ1-5,CAWSSGIRNQPQHF,TGTGCCTGGAGCTCGGGGATACGGAATCAGCCCCAGCATTTT
.,TRBV10-3,.,TRBJ2-7,CAITPTDGYEQYF,TGTGCCATAACACCGACAGACGGGTACGAGCAGTACTTC
.,TRBV24-1,.,TRBJ2-7,CATSDLDTRWYF,TGTGCCACCAGTGATTTAGACACGCGTTGGTACTTC
.,TRBV19,.,TRBJ1-6,CASSANSYNSPLHF,TGTGCCAGTAGTGCGAACTCCTATAATTCACCCCTCCACTTT
.,TRBV29-1,.,TRBJ1-1,CSVGWQDGLAFF,TGCAGCGTCGGCTGGCAGGACGGATTAGCTTTCTTT
.,TRBV5-1,.,TRBJ1-4,CASSSTTATNEKLFF,TGCGCCAGCAGCTCAACGACAGCAACTAATGAAAAACTGTTTTTT
.,TRBV2,.,TRBJ2-2,CASSETSWALSGELFF,TGTGCCAGCAGTGAAACCTCATGGGCACTCTCCGGGGAGCTGTTTTTT
.,TRBV7-2,TRBD1,TRBJ1-5,CASSLSMTGYGQPQHF,TGTGCCAGCAGCTTAAGTATGACAGGGTACGGACAGCCCCAGCATTTT
few,TRBV30,.,TRBJ1-6,CAWSVTGGTSPLHF,TGTGCCTGGAGTGTAACGGGCGGGACTTCACCCCTCCACTTT
.,TRBV4-3,.,TRBJ1-2,CASSQDTGPYGYTF,TGCGCCAGCAGCCAAGATACCGGACCCTATGGCTACACCTTC
.,TRBV6-5,.,TRBJ1-2,CASSPQRVNYGYTF,TGTGCCAGCAGCCCGCAGCGAGTTAACTATGGCTACACCTTC
.,TRBV6-5,TRBD2,TRBJ2-4,CASVTSGGDNIQYF,TGTGCCAGCGTTACTAGCGGGGGGGATAACATTCAGTACTTC
.,TRBV29-1,.,TRBJ1-1,CSVGLGRDTEAFF,TGCAGTGTCGGGCTGGGCCGAGACACTGAAGCTTTCTTT
.,TRBV11-2,TRBD1,TRBJ2-2,CASSFSDRVTGELFF,TGTGCCAGCAGCTTTTCGGACAGGGTTACCGGGGAGCTGTTTTTT
.,TRBV7-9,.,TRBJ1-1,CASGPERAEAFF,TGTGCCAGCGGACCAGAAAGGGCTGAAGCTTTCTTT
once,TRBV10-3,TRBD2,TRBJ2-7,CAISDTRLAGDYEQYF,TGTGCCATCAGTGACACTCGACTAGCGGGCGACTACGAGCAGTACTTC
.,TRBV6-5,.,TRBJ1-1,CASRGPGVGKTEAFF,TGTGCCAGCAGAGGACCGGGGGTTGGGAAGACTGAAGCTTTCTTT
.,TRBV11-2,TRBD1,TRBJ1-2,CASSLGTGNYGYTF,TGTGCCAGCAGCTTAGGGACAGGGAACTATGGCTACACCTTC
.,TRBV25-1,TRBD2,TRBJ2-5,CASSEYGGVYQETQYF,TGTGCCAGCAGTGAATATGGGGGGGTTTATCAAGAGACCCAGTACTTC
.,TRBV7-2,.,TRBJ1-6,CASSLRTVNNSPLHF,TGTGCCAGCAGCTTAAGGACAGTTAATAATTCACCCCTCCACTTT
.,TRBV7-9,.,TRBJ1-2,CASSLGGNYGYTF,TGTGCCAGCAGTTTGGGGGGGAACTATGGCTACACCTTC
.,TRBV7-8,TRBD1,TRBJ1-1,CASSHRQGLNTEAFF,TGTGCCAGCAGCCATCGACAGGGCTTGAACACTGAAGCTTTCTTT
.,TRBV7-2,.,TRBJ1-4,CASSPKESTNEKLFF,TGTGCCAGCAGCCCAAAGGAGTCAACTAATGAAAAACTGTTTTTT
.,TRBV30,.,TRBJ1-2,CAWSRGLNYGYTF,TGTGCCTGGAGTCGGGGGCTCAACTATGGCTACACCTTC
.,TRBV27,TRBD2,TRBJ2-6,CASTSTSGVPSGANVLTF,TGTGCCAGCACCTCGACTAGCGGGGTCCCCTCTGGGGCCAACGTCCTGACTTTC
.,TRBV10-3,.,TRBJ1-2,CAISESGDNYGYTF,TGTGCCATCAGTGAGTCCGGGGATAACTATGGCTACACCTTC
.,TRBV5-5,TRBD1,TRBJ1-5,CASSSRQGPNQPQHF,TGTGCCAGCAGCTCAAGACAGGGACCTAATCAGCCCCAGCATTTT
.,TRBV5-4,.,TRBJ2-1,CASSMDYNEQFF,TGTGCCAGCAGCATGGACTACAATGAGCAGTTCTTC
.,TRBV18,.,TRBJ2-7,CASSPHKNSYEQYF,TGTGCCAGCTCACCCCATAAAAACTCCTACGAGCAGTACTTC
.,TRBV3-1/TRBV3-2,TRBD1,TRBJ1-5,CASSLSRQGISLGQPQHF,TGTGCCAGCAGCCTCTCCCGACAGGGAATCTCCCTAGGCCAGCCCCAGCATTTT
.,TRBV4-3,.,TRBJ1-5,CASSRDSGGNQPQHF,TGCGCCAGCAGCCGAGATTCAGGGGGCAATCAGCCCCAGCATTTT
.,TRBV19,.,TRBJ2-2,CASSISPGLSGELFF,TGTGCCAGTAGTATATCGCCAGGGTTAAGCGGGGAGCTGTTTTTT
once,TRBV27,TRBD1,TRBJ2-7,CASSSGDSSYEQYF,TGTGCCAGCAGCTCCGGGGACAGCTCCTACGAGCAGTACTTC
few,TRBV5-1,.,TRBJ1-1,CASSSSGYKLNTEAFF,TGCGCCAGCAGCTCCTCGGGGTACAAGTTGAACACTGAAGCTTTCTTT
.,TRBV29-1,TRBD1,TRBJ1-5,CSVAGTDFSPQHF,TGCAGCGTTGCCGGGACAGACTTTTCTCCCCAGCATTTT
.,TRBV11-1,TRBD1,TRBJ1-1,CASSAGTENTEAFF,TGTGCCAGCAGCGCCGGGACAGAAAACACTGAAGCTTTCTTT
.,TRBV7-6,TRBD2,TRBJ2-1,CASSLSGGASNEQFF,TGTGCCAGCAGCCTTAGCGGGGGGGCCTCCAATGAGCAGTTCTTC
.,TRBV6-5,.,TRBJ2-1,CASSYATLNEQFF,TGTGCCAGCAGTTACGCTACCTTGAATGAGCAGTTCTTC
.,TRBV6-6,.,TRBJ1-1,CASSPQELIAFF,TGTGCCAGCAGTCCACAGGAGCTGATAGCTTTCTTT
.,TRBV6-5,.,TRBJ1-1,CASSYGVRTEAFF,TGTGCCAGCAGTTACGGGGTGCGGACTGAAGCTTTCTTT
.,TRBV24-1,TRBD1,TRBJ1-1,CATSDSGTGTNTEAFF,TGTGCCACCAGTGACTCTGGGACAGGGACCAACACTGAAGCTTTCTTT
.,TRBV5-4,.,TRBJ1-6,CASSLGALDSPLHF,TGTGCCAGCAGCTTGGGGGCACTTGATTCACCCCTCCACTTT
.,TRBV5-1,.,TRBJ2-7,CASSLGSGSSYEQYF,TGCGCCAGCAGCTTGGGGTCAGGAAGCTCCTACGAGCAGTACTTC
.,TRBV7-8,.,TRBJ1-2,CASTPMGGVGYTF,TGTGCCAGCACCCCCATGGGGGGGGTCGGCTACACCTTC
.,TRBV5-4,TRBD1,TRBJ2-5,CASRKTGGETQYF,TGTGCCAGCAGAAAAACAGGGGGAGAGACCCAGTACTTC
.,TRBV7-9,.,TRBJ2-6,CASSLDILGANVLTF,TGTGCCAGCAGCTTGGACATCCTGGGGGCCAACGTCCTGACTTTC
.,TRBV7-9,.,TRBJ2-5,CASSFGLARETQYF,TGTGCCAGCAGCTTTGGGCTAGCGCGGGAGACCCAGTACTTC